This entry lists 28 T cell receptor beta chains sequenced from one sample in a study of human T cells and chemical hapten exposure (dated by TCRdb to the early 2020s). The intended sense of this specimen's time point label: pre-sensitization, week 0. The sample's treatment or condition, from its label and the paper: therapeutic diphenylcyclopropenone sensitization with weekly scalp DPC. The method was RACE. The sample was run on a NextSeq 500. In-frame beta chains were kept once TCRdb had trimmed the public reads at Q25 with fastp and called clones with MiXCR. When rows share a CDR3 protein, they turn into one entry using the most common DNA and genes. The sample table lists a few hundred thousand distinct CDR3 sequences, around 7% of them with a count of one. 1.2% of the sample comes from the top ten. Specimen: whole blood, collected in connection with sensitization to the hapten diphenylcyclopropenone (DPC). All receptors derive from a man between 18 and 29 years old with alopecia areata. Some clones in this sample may be carry-over from other donors' samples.

The table lists this clonotype with a few counts. J is TRBJ2-1 and V is TRBV4-3; 7 nucleotides agree with TRBD1. The CDR3 sequence is 16 residues long. Germline lookup yields CDR1 LGHNA and CDR2 YSLEER. Unmatched junction bases numbered 7, after V lost 2 bases and J lost 3 bases. The CDR3 loop is CASSQTRRGLYNEQFF. The CDR3 DNA reads as TGCGCCAGCAGCCAAACCCGAAGGGGGCTCTACAATGAGCAGTTCTTC.

This clonotype appeared many times. The chain employs TRBV7-2 and TRBJ2-2; 7 bases align to TRBD2. J was trimmed by 1 base and V by 6 bases; bases with no gene match: 5. CDR1 and CDR2 from the germline V gene are SGHTA and FQGNSA. This CDR3 is built from 15 residues. This chain's CDR3 is CASRGEGRNTGELFF. For the CDR3, the DNA is TGTGCCAGCAGAGGGGAGGGCCGGAACACCGGGGAGCTGTTTTTT.

In its sample, this clonotype was seen many times. The chain employs TRBV16 and TRBJ1-2, with unresolved D. Germline V lookup: CDR1 KGHSY, CDR2 FQNENV. The CDR3 spans 16 residues. V dropped 0 bases and J dropped 4 bases, with 15 bases sitting between them. CDR3 sequence reads: CASSQSIGNTIYGYTF. The CDR3 DNA reads TGTGCCAGCAGCCAATCGATAGGCAATACAATCTATGGCTACACCTTC. Full variable domain (rest looked up from reference TRBV16 and TRBJ1-2): GEEVAQTPKHLVRGEGQKAKLYCAPIKGHSYVFWYQQVLKNEFKFLISFQNENVFDETGMPKERFSAKCLPNSPCSLEIQATKLEDSAVYFCASSQSIGNTIYGYTFGSGTRLTVV.

This clonotype was seen many times. The CDR3 DNA follows: TGTGCCAGCAGTCTATTCACAGGGGGCGCGGGCAACATTCAGTACTTC. Amino acid sequence: CASSLFTGGAGNIQYF. The V and J genes are TRBV27 and TRBJ2-4; the match to TRBD1 covers 9 bases. Germline trimming cut 5 bases from V and 7 bases from J; bases unmatched to any gene: 12. The germline V gene has CDR1 MNHEY and CDR2 SMNVEV (reference sequence). This CDR3 is built from 16 residues.

The table lists this clonotype with many counts. The CDR3 sequence: CASSQDGLIGEKLFF. CDR3 coding DNA: TGCGCCAGCAGCCAAGATGGACTAATAGGCGAAAAACTGTTTTTT. V is TRBV4-1 and J is TRBJ1-4; D uncertain. This CDR3 region has 15 residues. Germline V CDR1 and CDR2: MGHRA, YSYEKL. The V end lost 0 bases, the J end lost 8 bases, and 13 bases lay between the germline ends.

This clonotype was counted a few times. The V and J genes are TRBV24-1 and TRBJ2-3; 7 nucleotides align to TRBD1. Germline assignment: CDR1 KGHDR and CDR2 SFDVKD. Trimming removed 5 bases from V and 7 bases from J; junction bases left unmatched: 8. The CDR3 loop spans 14 amino acids. The CDR3 here is CATSVGTDRHTQYF. The DNA of the CDR3 is TGTGCCACCAGTGTCGGGACAGATCGTCATACGCAGTATTTT.

This clonotype was counted many times. Written as DNA, the CDR3 is TGTGCCAGCACTTTACCGGGGGCGGAATCACCCCTCCACTTT. It codes for CASTLPGAESPLHF. The chain recombines TRBV7-9 with TRBJ1-6; D perhaps matches TRBD1 (6 bases). The CDR3 has 14 amino acids. With 7 bases removed from V and 10 bases from J, the gap between germline ends came to 17 bases. Germline V gene lookup returns CDR1 SEHNR and CDR2 FQNEAQ (reference sequence).

This clonotype was observed at least ten times. V and J are TRBV5-1 and TRBJ1-1; TRBD1 matches 9 bases. Trimming took 0 bases from V and 0 from J; bases not matched to a gene: 15. There are 20 residues in the CDR3. Germline CDR1 is SGHRS and CDR2 is YFSETQ. CDR3 sequence reads: CASSLARSTGTGMLNTEAFF. The CDR3 bases are TGCGCCAGCAGCTTGGCGCGGTCAACCGGGACAGGGATGCTGAACACTGAAGCTTTCTTT. The full variable domain, its missing parts supplied by reference TRBV5-1 and TRBJ1-1, is KAGVTQTPRYLIKTRGQQVTLSCSPISGHRSVSWYQQTPGQGLQFLFEYFSETQRNKGNFPGRFSGRQFSNSRSEMNVSTLELGDSALYLCASSLARSTGTGMLNTEAFFGQGTRLTVV.

This clonotype has more than one count but fewer than ten. The gene calls are TRBV29-1 and TRBJ2-3; the D is unclear. CDR1 and CDR2 (germline): SQVTM, ANQGSEA. The CDR3 loop spans 13 amino acids. Deletions cut 3 bases from V and 3 bases from J, with 10 bases between. In DNA, the CDR3 is TGCAGCGTTGAGGCCGACGCGACAGATACGCAGTATTTT. Amino acids: CSVEADATDTQYF.

The chain employs TRBV5-6 and TRBJ2-5, with 10 positions matching TRBD1. CDR1 is SGHDT and CDR2 is YYEEEE in the germline V gene. This CDR3 comprises 16 residues. The V gene end was trimmed by 1 base and the J gene end by 2 bases; junction bases not matched to a gene: 5. The CDR3 DNA reads as TGTGCCAGCAGCTTGAGGCGACAGGGGGCTCAAGAGACCCAGTACTTC. Translation: CASSLRRQGAQETQYF.

This clonotype was counted ten times or more. This chain connects TRBV4-1 to TRBJ2-5; D gene unclear. The germline V gene encodes CDR1 MGHRA and CDR2 YSYEKL. The V end was cut by 2 bases, the J end by 5 bases, with 9 bases between. The CDR3 covers 13 residues. The CDR3 bases are TGCGCCAGCAGCCAACACACTGAGGAGACCCAGTACTTC. Protein product: CASSQHTEETQYF.

In this sample, this clonotype turned up a few times. The chain joins TRBV19 to TRBJ2-4, with D perhaps TRBD1 (6 bases). This CDR3 is 13 amino acids long. Germline V gene sequence: CDR1 LNHDA, CDR2 SQIVND (reference sequence). The V end was cut by 3 bases, the J end by 6 bases, with 9 bases between. CDR3 protein: CASSIDRRNIQYF. DNA of the CDR3: TGTGCCAGTAGTATCGACAGGAGAAACATTCAGTACTTC.

This clonotype was found a few times. In nucleotides, the CDR3 is TGCGCCAGCAGCGTCGGGACAGGGGAACGGGAGACCCAGTACTTC. Protein product: CASSVGTGERETQYF. The chain has TRBV10-1 and TRBJ2-5; 10 nucleotides agree with TRBD1. V lost 6 bases and J lost 5; bases outside the gene matches: 9. The V gene's germline CDR1 is WNHNN and CDR2 SYGVQD (reference sequence). The CDR3 extends over 15 amino acids.

The chain carries TRBV24-1 and TRBJ2-2; no reliable D call. This CDR3 is 14 amino acids long. Germline CDR1 and CDR2: KGHDR and SFDVKD. V gave up 9 bases and J gave up 5 bases, with 15 bases separating them. This CDR3 reads CATSSPWATGELFF. DNA of the CDR3: TGTGCCACCTCATCACCGTGGGCGACCGGGGAGCTGTTTTTT.

Only a few counts were recorded for this clonotype. The chain carries TRBV14 and TRBJ1-1, with TRBD1 as a possible D gene (6 bases). Germline lookup yields CDR1 SGHDN and CDR2 FVKESK. The V and J ends lost 1 base and 8 bases respectively, with 11 bases between them. This CDR3 is 13 amino acids long. The CDR3 DNA follows: TGTGCCAGCAGCCAAGTACAGGGAGTGGAAGCTTTCTTT. It translates to CASSQVQGVEAFF.

V usage is TRBV4-3 and J usage is TRBJ2-3; 12 bases are a match to TRBD2. Germline V gives CDR1 LGHNA, CDR2 YSLEER. CDR3 length: 17 residues. With 2 bases clipped from V and 6 bases from J, the junction kept 9 bases outside the gene matches. CDR3 residues: CASSQSVTSGGLDTQYF. The CDR3 DNA reads TGCGCCAGCAGCCAATCCGTTACTAGCGGGGGGTTGGATACGCAGTATTTT.

CDR3 nucleotides: TGTGCCAGCAGTATAGCAGGGGTCAATCAGCCCCAGCATTTT. Encoded protein: CASSIAGVNQPQHF. This sequence joins TRBV6-2 or TRBV6-3 and TRBJ1-5; tentative D call: TRBD1 (6 bases). The germline CDR1 and CDR2 sequences are MNHEY and SVGEGT. V gave up 5 bases and J gave up 3 bases, with 11 bases separating them. The CDR3 spans 14 residues.

The chain links TRBV6-2 or TRBV6-3 to TRBJ2-3; perhaps D is TRBD1 or TRBD2 (6 bases each). This CDR3 has 14 amino acids. Germline CDR1 reads MNHEY; CDR2 reads SVGEGT. V shed 2 bases and J shed 7 bases, with 13 bases lying between them. CDR3 amino acids: CASSYMGGAYTQYF. The DNA of the CDR3 is TGTGCCAGCAGTTACATGGGGGGCGCGTATACGCAGTATTTT.

The chain is built from TRBV6-5 and TRBJ1-5, with a tentative D call TRBD1 (6 bases). Trimming took 0 bases from V and 0 from J, leaving 15 bases between them. Per germline, CDR1 MNHEY and CDR2 SVGAGI. The CDR3 has 18 amino acids. CDR3 nucleotide sequence: TGTGCCAGCAGTTACTCTTCGGGGGGCCGGTATAGCAATCAGCCCCAGCATTTT. Its translation: CASSYSSGGRYSNQPQHF.

The chain employs TRBV4-3 and TRBJ1-4; D is uncertain. Germline lookup yields CDR1 LGHNA and CDR2 YSLEER. Between the trimmed V and J ends, which lost 1 base and 2 bases, there was a span of 11 bases. The CDR3 runs to 16 residues. The CDR3 DNA is TGCGCCAGCAGCCAAGTTGTGGGTCAGACTAATGAAAAACTGTTTTTT. It translates to CASSQVVGQTNEKLFF.

Only a few counts were recorded for this clonotype. A read error may produce the germline difference seen at one junction end. This chain uses TRBV4-1 with TRBJ2-4; D remains ambiguous. Germline CDR1 reads MGHRA; CDR2 reads YSYEKL. The CDR3 loop spans 13 amino acids. The CDR3 DNA reads TGCGCCAGCAGCCAAGTCCCACTCTTTGGAGCCGTCTTC. Its protein product is CASSQVPLFGAVF.

There are many counts of this clonotype. V gene TRBV4-2 combines with J gene TRBJ2-3; no clear D. CDR1 LGHNA and CDR2 YNFKEQ come from the germline V gene. CDR3 length: 14 amino acids. Trimming removed 2 bases from V and 6 bases from J, with 12 bases in between. CDR3 coding DNA: TGTGCCAGCAGCCAAAGAAGGAGTTCCGATACGCAGTATTTT. It is translated as CASSQRRSSDTQYF.

In this sample, this clonotype turned up once. Germline is not matched at one junction end, which may reflect a read error. This sequence joins TRBV9 and TRBJ1-1; D is unresolved. CDR3 length: 12 residues. From germline, CDR1 is SGDLS and CDR2 YYNGEE. This CDR3 reads CVSSTLNTEAFF. In DNA, the CDR3 is TGTGTCAGCAGCACTCTGAACACTGAAGCTTTCTTT. Filled out from reference TRBV9 and TRBJ1-1, the complete variable domain reads DSGVTQTPKHLITATGQRVTLRCSPRSGDLSVYWYQQSLDQGLQFLIQYYNGEERAKGNILERFSAQQFPDLHSELNLSSLELGDSALYFCVSSTLNTEAFFGQGTRLTVV.

This clonotype was found a few times. The V call is TRBV5-1, the J call TRBJ1-1, with 8 bases fitting TRBD1. The CDR3 runs to 14 residues. J lost 11 bases, V lost 4 bases, and 13 bases had no gene match. Germline values: CDR1 SGHRS, CDR2 YFSETQ. CDR3 protein: CASSHHGQGPMAFF. In DNA form, the CDR3 reads TGCGCCAGCAGCCACCATGGACAGGGACCAATGGCTTTCTTT.

This clonotype was observed a handful of times. The rearrangement uses TRBV5-1 and TRBJ2-6, with 8 bases matching TRBD1. Germline CDR1 is SGHRS and CDR2 is YFSETQ. V dropped 3 bases and J dropped 0; count of bases not matched to a gene: 5. This CDR3 comprises 17 residues. The CDR3: CASSSDRGASGANVLTF. DNA for the CDR3: TGCGCCAGCAGCTCAGACAGGGGTGCCTCTGGGGCCAACGTCCTGACTTTC.

The chain employs TRBV20-1 and TRBJ2-7; perhaps D is TRBD1 or TRBD2 (5 bases each). Trimming left V 2 bases short and J 2 bases short, with 22 bases between. The CDR3 runs 17 residues. Germline V CDR1 and CDR2: DFQATT, SNEGSKA (reference sequence). The CDR3 DNA reads as TGCAGTGCTAGATCTCCGGGCTGGGGGATCCAGACCTACGAGCAGTACTTC. It specifies CSARSPGWGIQTYEQYF.

The V call is TRBV20-1, the J call TRBJ2-5, with D possibly being TRBD2 (6 bases). CDR1 and CDR2 from the germline V gene are DFQATT and SNEGSKA (reference sequence). The V and J ends lost 2 bases and 5 bases respectively, with 12 bases between them. The CDR3 contains 13 residues. This chain's CDR3 is CSARRGAGETQYF. DNA for the CDR3: TGCAGTGCTAGACGCGGGGCCGGGGAGACCCAGTACTTC.

This chain links TRBV5-1 with TRBJ1-4; tentative D call: TRBD1 (5 bases). Germline V gene sequence: CDR1 SGHRS, CDR2 YFSETQ. V gave up 4 bases and J gave up 3 bases, with 13 bases separating them. The CDR3 is 15 residues long. The CDR3: CASSPNPTANEKLFF. The CDR3 bases are TGCGCCAGCAGCCCCAACCCGACAGCTAATGAAAAACTGTTTTTT.